Detailed here is one T cell receptor (beta chain). The germline V gene has CDR1 MNHEY and CDR2 SVGAGI. This CDR3 is 13 amino acids long. V lost 10 bases, J lost 4 bases, and 6 bases stayed unmatched. This specimen belongs to a study of cytomegalovirus exposure and HLA in healthy donors. PCR was performed using 60 Vbeta and 13 Jbeta primers. The method was immunoSEQ multiplex PCR; TCRdb's version includes in-frame clones alone and lacks a portion of them. The data contain approximately 150,000 clones, roughly four fifths of them singletons. The chain has TRBV6-5 and TRBJ1-4; 7 bases align to TRBD1. The sample was PBMCs. The sequence derives from a man in his fifties in good health and CMV-seropositive. The CDR3 protein is CATLGQINEKLFF. The CDR3, as DNA: TGTGCCACCCTGGGACAGATTAATGAAAAACTGTTTTTT.